These 13 T cell receptor beta chains came from one sample sequenced in a study of response to subunit inactivated influenza vaccine. Each CDR3 protein gets one entry after TCRdb re-called the RT-PCR reads with MiXCR. The sample records hundreds of thousands of distinct CDR3 sequences, 6.5% to 8% being singletons. The sample consisted of PBMCs from blood, taken roughly 24 months after vaccination. These receptors all come from a man between 50 and 69 years old who received an inactivated influenza vaccine.

A few counts support this clonotype. The J gene is TRBJ1-2, the V gene TRBV2; 7 bases agree with TRBD1. Unmatched junction bases numbered 9, after V lost 9 bases and J lost 5 bases. Germline lookup yields CDR1 SNHLY and CDR2 FYNNEI. The CDR3 is made up of 13 amino acids. The CDR3 coding sequence is TGTGCCAGGAAACAGGGGATAGGATATGGCTACACCTTC. Translating it yields CARKQGIGYGYTF.

This clonotype was recorded many times. J is TRBJ2-1 and V is TRBV7-2; D not certain. V was trimmed by 5 bases and J by 0 bases, leaving 17 bases between them. There are 17 residues in the CDR3. Germline lookup yields CDR1 SGHTA and CDR2 FQGNSA. The CDR3 nucleotides are TGTGCCAGCAGCCCAACCTCGGTTCTCAACTCCTACAATGAGCAGTTCTTC. It is translated as CASSPTSVLNSYNEQFF.

The chain recombines TRBV6-1 with TRBJ2-7, with 8 bases lining up with TRBD1. V lost 5 bases, J lost 6 bases, and 6 bases stayed unmatched. Germline V gives CDR1 MNHNS, CDR2 SASEGT. CDR3 size: 13 residues. CDR3 sequence reads: CASSRTGKSEQYF. CDR3 sequence (DNA): TGTGCCAGCAGTAGGACAGGGAAAAGCGAGCAGTACTTC.

In its sample, this clonotype was seen a few times. J is TRBJ1-6 and V is TRBV11-2, with TRBD1 matching over 7 bases. Germline loops: CDR1 SGHAT, CDR2 FQNNGV. This CDR3 contains 15 residues. Germline trimming cut 5 bases from V and 6 bases from J; bases unmatched to any gene: 7. The CDR3 loop is CASSRRDSGNSPLHF. CDR3 nucleotide sequence: TGTGCCAGCAGCCGCCGGGACAGTGGTAATTCACCCCTCCACTTT.

This clonotype was picked up many times. V gene TRBV20-1 combines with J gene TRBJ2-2, with 7 bases identical to TRBD2. From germline, CDR1 is DFQATT and CDR2 SNEGSKA (reference sequence). V shed 1 base and J 6 bases; nucleotides not matched to a gene: 5. This CDR3 spans 14 amino acids. Here the CDR3 DNA reads TGCAGTGCTAGAGTTGAGGGAGGGCCCGGGGAGCTGTTTTTT. It yields the protein CSARVEGGPGELFF.

The V gene is TRBV7-6, the J gene TRBJ2-3, with 9 bases that match TRBD2. The V segment lost 1 base and the J segment 2 bases; nucleotides outside the gene matches: 7. The CDR3 extends over 17 amino acids. Germline V CDR1 and CDR2: SGHVS, FNYEAQ. This CDR3 reads CASSLVAGGRATDTQYF. CDR3 bases: TGTGCCAGCAGCTTAGTGGCGGGCGGGAGGGCCACAGATACGCAGTATTTT.

The V and J genes are TRBV5-1 and TRBJ1-1; no firm D call. Germline V gives CDR1 SGHRS, CDR2 YFSETQ. The CDR3 loop spans 12 amino acids. The V gene lost 3 bases and the J gene lost 1 base, with 4 bases spanning the gap. CDR3 DNA sequence: TGCGCCAGCAGCTCAGCGAACACTGAAGCTTTCTTT. It is translated as CASSSANTEAFF.

The genes are TRBV12-3 or TRBV12-4 and TRBJ1-2, with D uncertain. V dropped 6 bases and J dropped 8 bases, with 16 bases sitting between them. The CDR3 length is 13 residues. This chain's CDR3 is CASRPDVEWGYTF. The CDR3 DNA sequence: TGTGCCAGCAGACCGGACGTGGAGTGGGGCTACACCTTC.

This clonotype has just a few counts. The chain carries TRBV11-3 and TRBJ2-2; no definite D call. CDR3 size: 16 residues. The germline V and J ends were trimmed by 5 bases and 2 bases, with 15 bases remaining between them. Germline V gene lookup returns CDR1 SGHNT and CDR2 YENEEA. The CDR3 protein is CASSPTDQPNTGELFF. The CDR3 coding sequence is TGTGCCAGCAGCCCTACGGACCAACCTAACACCGGGGAGCTGTTTTTT. Full variable domain (missing parts from reference TRBV11-3 and TRBJ2-2): EAGVVQSPRYKIIEKKQPVAFWCNPISGHNTLYWYLQNLGQGPELLIRYENEEAVDDSQLPKDRFSAERLKGVDSTLKIQPAELGDSAVYLCASSPTDQPNTGELFFGEGSRLTVL.

V and J are TRBV2 and TRBJ2-3; TRBD2 agrees at 9 bases. V was clipped by 4 bases and J by 3 bases; unmatched bases: 8. CDR3 length: 16 residues. Germline V gene data show CDR1 as SNHLY and CDR2 as FYNNEI. CDR3 loop: CASSAAGGPRTDTQYF. The CDR3 nucleotides read TGTGCCAGCAGTGCGGCGGGAGGGCCGAGGACAGATACGCAGTATTTT.

To note about this clonotype: The CDR3 carries no conserved terminal phenylalanine or tryptophan, so it likely arises from a read error. The rearrangement joins TRBV5-5 to TRBJ1-1; perhaps TRBD1 as D (6 bases). Germline V gives CDR1 SGHKS, CDR2 YYEKEE (reference sequence). This CDR3 has 14 residues. Between the trimmed V and J ends, which lost 2 bases and 5 bases, there was a span of 13 bases. CDR3 in DNA: TGTGCCAGCAGCTTCCAGGGGCGTGGTACTGAAGCTTTCATT. Its protein product is CASSFQGRGTEAFI.

This clonotype was observed a handful of times. The rearrangement uses TRBV24-1 and TRBJ2-7; TRBD1 agrees at 7 bases. With 4 bases clipped from V and 3 bases from J, the junction kept 5 bases outside the gene matches. There are 14 residues in the CDR3. Germline V lookup: CDR1 KGHDR, CDR2 SFDVKD. Here the CDR3 reads CATSDLTGVYEQYF. In nucleotides, the CDR3 is TGTGCCACCAGTGACCTTACAGGGGTCTACGAGCAGTACTTC.

V gene TRBV5-1 combines with J gene TRBJ2-3, with 7 bases identical to TRBD2. Looked up from germline, CDR1 is SGHRS and CDR2 is YFSETQ. The CDR3 spans 13 residues. The trim removed 8 bases at V and 7 bases at J, leaving 10 bases unmatched. The CDR3 sequence: CASQLAKLNTQYF. The CDR3 DNA follows: TGCGCCAGTCAACTAGCGAAATTGAATACGCAGTATTTT.